This is a list of T cell receptor beta chains from one sample in a study of T-cell memory formation after mild COVID-19. TCRdb passed the 5' RACE reads through MiXCR, listing each CDR3 protein once. The repertoire holds 150,000 to 200,000 distinct CDR3 sequences, with 20% to 25% as singletons. Sequenced: PBMCs or a T cell subset sorted from them (not recorded which). Receptors originate from an adult woman who had mild COVID-19 (a few samples of this study predate the infection). Cell type and time point are not known. CDR3s include the opening cysteine and the closing phenylalanine or tryptophan. A D gene is named only where the DNA matches it firmly. Size tells how often a clone was seen (once, few, many) or the class of an expanded clone, and some rows leave it out.

d_call,v_call,j_call,clone_size,cdr3_aa,cdr3_nt
NA,TRBV7-2,TRBJ1-2,NA,CASSFGADYGYTF,TGTGCCAGCAGCTTCGGGGCCGACTATGGCTACACCTTC
NA,TRBV14,TRBJ2-1,NA,CASSQLEGYNEQFF,TGTGCCAGCAGCCAACTTGAGGGTTACAATGAGCAGTTCTTC
TRBD1,TRBV5-1,TRBJ1-1,few,CASSLRTGPTEAFF,TGCGCCAGCAGCTTACGGACAGGGCCCACTGAAGCTTTCTTT
TRBD1,TRBV7-8,TRBJ1-2,NA,CASSTTGTGDAYGYTF,TGTGCCAGCAGCACAACCGGGACAGGGGACGCCTATGGCTACACCTTC
TRBD1,TRBV4-1,TRBJ1-6,NA,CASSQVSGGTGGSPLHF,TGCGCCAGCAGCCAAGTCAGTGGAGGGACAGGGGGTTCACCCCTCCACTTT
NA,TRBV29-1,TRBJ2-7,NA,CSVEWAGAGEQYF,TGCAGCGTTGAATGGGCAGGCGCGGGCGAGCAGTACTTC
NA,TRBV7-8,TRBJ2-3,NA,CASSQQGSTDTQYF,TGTGCCAGCAGCCAACAGGGAAGCACAGATACGCAGTATTTT
NA,TRBV4-1,TRBJ2-1,NA,CASSQDQGTNNEQFF,TGCGCCAGCAGCCAAGATCAGGGGACGAACAATGAGCAGTTCTTC
NA,TRBV29-1,TRBJ1-1,medium-sized,CSPGGYTEAFF,TGCAGCCCGGGTGGTTACACTGAAGCTTTCTTT
TRBD2,TRBV10-3,TRBJ2-3,few,CAISNGLAGDDTQYF,TGTGCCATCAGTAACGGACTAGCGGGGGATGATACGCAGTATTTT
NA,TRBV7-8,TRBJ2-2,NA,CASSSFPREGVLNTGELFF,TGTGCCAGCAGCTCCTTCCCAAGGGAGGGGGTCTTGAACACCGGGGAGCTGTTTTTT
NA,TRBV4-1,TRBJ2-5,NA,CASSQEPGQRETQYF,TGCGCCAGCAGCCAGGAACCGGGCCAGAGGGAGACCCAGTACTTC
NA,TRBV20-1,TRBJ2-7,NA,CSAPHGEQYF,TGCAGTGCTCCCCACGGCGAGCAGTACTTC
NA,TRBV4-1,TRBJ2-3,NA,CASRSMLVDTQYF,TGCGCCAGCCGCTCCATGCTGGTAGATACGCAGTATTTT
NA,TRBV5-1,TRBJ1-2,NA,CASSLAQAGVDNYGYTF,TGCGCCAGCAGCTTGGCCCAGGCAGGGGTTGATAACTATGGCTACACCTTC
NA,TRBV11-2,TRBJ2-7,few,CASSRAAGDEQYF,TGTGCCAGCAGCCGAGCCGCGGGCGACGAGCAGTACTTC
NA,TRBV12-3/TRBV12-4,TRBJ2-5,NA,CASSRWGFRQETQYF,TGTGCCAGCAGTAGATGGGGGTTTCGGCAAGAGACCCAGTACTTC
NA,TRBV7-8,TRBJ2-5,few,CASSSRLGETQYF,TGTGCCAGCAGCTCTCGACTAGGGGAGACCCAGTACTTC
NA,TRBV24-1,TRBJ2-3,NA,CATSGGTWGPTDTQYF,TGTGCCACCAGCGGTGGGACATGGGGGCCCACAGATACGCAGTATTTT
NA,TRBV9,TRBJ1-2,once,CASSDPRTYGYTF,TGTGCCAGCAGCGACCCCCGGACCTATGGCTACACCTTC
NA,TRBV12-3/TRBV12-4,TRBJ1-1,few,CASSSTLRRVGTEAFF,TGTGCCAGCAGTTCAACTCTGCGGCGCGTCGGCACTGAAGCTTTCTTT
NA,TRBV2,TRBJ1-4,NA,CASSEDTANEKLFF,TGTGCCAGCAGTGAAGACACAGCGAATGAAAAACTGTTTTTT
TRBD1,TRBV5-1,TRBJ1-1,NA,CASSEGQGDTEAFF,TGCGCCAGCAGCGAGGGACAGGGGGACACTGAAGCTTTCTTT
TRBD2,TRBV12-3/TRBV12-4,TRBJ2-1,NA,CASSPEELAGGLNEQFF,TGTGCCAGCAGTCCAGAAGAACTAGCGGGGGGGCTCAATGAGCAGTTCTTC
NA,TRBV30,TRBJ1-6,NA,CAWSVSQGWSPLHF,TGTGCCTGGAGTGTATCGCAGGGCTGGTCACCCCTCCACTTT